This T cell receptor (beta chain) was documented in a study of technical replicates of blood from a few donors. Clones were sequenced by immunoSEQ multiplex PCR, and TCRdb holds only the in-frame ones, with some missing. The sample holds about 81,000 clones, 85% to 95% seen once. The source of this sequence is a human donor in good health. The sample taken for sequencing was T cells isolated from PBMCs.

CDR3 coding DNA: TGCGCCAGCAGCTGGATGGCGGGGGCGGGAGATACGCAGTATTTT. It translates to CASSWMAGAGDTQYF. The chain couples TRBV5-1 to TRBJ2-3; the D gene is possibly TRBD2 (7 bases). V dropped 3 bases and J dropped 5 bases, with 16 bases sitting between them. The CDR3 length is 15 residues. The germline CDR1 and CDR2 sequences are SGHRS and YFSETQ. The entire variable domain, with the rest obtained from reference TRBV5-1 and TRBJ2-3, is as follows: KAGVTQTPRYLIKTRGQQVTLSCSPISGHRSVSWYQQTPGQGLQFLFEYFSETQRNKGNFPGRFSGRQFSNSRSEMNVSTLELGDSALYLCASSWMAGAGDTQYFGPGTRLTVL.